Below are 21 T cell receptor beta chains sequenced from a single sample in a study of identifying expanded T cells in peripheral blood. TCRdb keeps only in-frame clones here, not all; method: immunoSEQ multiplex PCR. The data hold around 120,000 clones, with approximately 90% observed a single time. Specimen: blood. These receptors originate from a person aged 18-69 years in good health.

This sequence joins TRBV6-6 and TRBJ2-7, with TRBD1 matching over 8 bases. V was pared by 8 bases and J by 7 bases, with 4 bases of the junction left unmatched. CDR3 size: 11 residues. The germline V gene has CDR1 MNHNY and CDR2 SVGAGI (reference sequence). The chain's CDR3 is CASQGAGEQYF. CDR3 in DNA: TGTGCCAGCCAGGGGGCTGGAGAGCAGTACTTC.

This chain connects TRBV2 to TRBJ2-1, with 13 bases identical to TRBD2. V lost 2 bases, J lost 15 bases, and 10 bases stayed unmatched. The CDR3 is 15 amino acids. The germline CDR1 and CDR2 sequences are SNHLY and FYNNEI. Here the CDR3 DNA reads TGTGCCAGCAGTGAAACTAGCGGGGGGGCCGGTCGCCTGTTCTTC. Its protein product is CASSETSGGAGRLFF.

The V call is TRBV4-1, the J call TRBJ2-7, with a possible D match to TRBD1 (5 bases). CDR1 and CDR2 (germline): MGHRA, YSYEKL. This CDR3 has 16 amino acids. V gave up 3 bases and J gave up 3 bases, with 18 bases separating them. The CDR3 nucleotides are TGCGCCAGCAGCCAGCATACGCGCGACAGAGACTACGAGCAGTACTTC. Its protein is CASSQHTRDRDYEQYF.

The chain joins TRBV11-2 to TRBJ2-3; no clear D gene. The CDR3 contains 16 residues. The V gene's germline CDR1 is SGHAT and CDR2 FQNNGV. The germline V and J ends were trimmed by 1 base and 8 bases, with 19 bases remaining between them. The CDR3 nucleotides read TGTGCCAGCAGCTTAGTAGGGCAGAGGCTTGACTTTACGCAGTATTTT. Protein product: CASSLVGQRLDFTQYF.

V usage is TRBV5-4 and J usage is TRBJ1-1; tentatively, D is TRBD1 (5 bases). The CDR3 has 12 amino acids. Germline loops: CDR1 SGHNT, CDR2 YYREEE (reference sequence). The V end was cut by 0 bases, the J end by 10 bases, with 10 bases between. CDR3 sequence (DNA): TGTGCCAGCAGCTTGGAGGGGTCGGGAGCTTTCTTT. Residues: CASSLEGSGAFF.

The gene calls are TRBV27 and TRBJ2-1; D not resolved. The CDR3 totals 15 residues. Germline V gives CDR1 MNHEY, CDR2 SMNVEV (reference sequence). V was pared by 2 bases and J by 4 bases, with 12 bases between. CDR3: CASSLLQALYNEQFF. Here the CDR3 DNA reads TGTGCCAGCAGTTTACTCCAGGCCCTATACAATGAGCAGTTCTTC.

The V and J genes are TRBV5-1 and TRBJ2-5; TRBD1 is a possible D gene (6 bases). In germline, CDR1 is SGHRS, CDR2 YFSETQ. This CDR3 is 17 amino acids long. The V and J ends lost 0 bases and 5 bases respectively, with 20 bases between them. The chain's CDR3 is CASSLGPGQGRVETQYF. For the CDR3, the DNA is TGCGCCAGCAGCTTGGGCCCTGGGCAGGGGCGTGTGGAGACCCAGTACTTC.

The chain employs TRBV6-5 and TRBJ2-2, with D possibly being TRBD2 (6 bases). CDR3 length: 16 amino acids. Trimming stripped 2 bases from V and 9 bases from J, with 19 bases between. CDR1 MNHEY and CDR2 SVGAGI come from the germline V gene. DNA of the CDR3: TGTGCCAGCAGTTACGTCGGCGGGGCCTCCCACAGGGAGCTGTTTTTT. As protein: CASSYVGGASHRELFF.

The CDR3 loop reads CASSFSTYGGEQYF. The CDR3 DNA is TGTGCCAGCAGCTTTTCCACGTATGGTGGAGAGCAGTACTTC. The V call is TRBV7-9, the J call TRBJ2-7; no clear D. The V end lost 3 bases, the J end lost 7 bases, and 16 bases lay between the germline ends. The CDR3 totals 14 residues. Germline lookup yields CDR1 SEHNR and CDR2 FQNEAQ (reference sequence).

The V call is TRBV28, the J call TRBJ2-3; 7 bases map to TRBD1. Trimming at V came to 3 bases and at J to 2 bases, leaving 5 bases not matched to a gene. CDR3 size: 15 residues. Germline V gene sequence: CDR1 MDHEN, CDR2 SYDVKM. In DNA, the CDR3 is TGTGCCAGCAGTTTGGTACAGGGGTACACAGATACGCAGTATTTT. Protein product: CASSLVQGYTDTQYF. Filled out from reference TRBV28 and TRBJ2-3, the complete variable domain reads DVKVTQSSRYLVKRTGEKVFLECVQDMDHENMFWYRQDPGLGLRLIYFSYDVKMKEKGDIPEGYSVSREKKERFSLILESASTNQTSMYLCASSLVQGYTDTQYFGPGTRLTVL.

The chain combines TRBV5-4 with TRBJ2-2; no clear D gene. This CDR3 is 14 amino acids long. CDR1 is SGHNT and CDR2 is YYREEE in the germline V gene (reference sequence). Deletions cut 0 bases from V and 6 bases from J, with 9 bases between. CDR3 sequence (DNA): TGTGCCAGCAGCTTGGGAGGTAATCCCGGGGAGCTGTTTTTT. Residues: CASSLGGNPGELFF.

The chain carries TRBV2 and TRBJ1-1; TRBD1 might be the D (6 bases). The CDR3 covers 14 residues. V lost 10 bases and J 4 bases, leaving 19 bases between the germline ends. The germline V gene encodes CDR1 SNHLY and CDR2 FYNNEI. The CDR3 region is CAKFRGPGTTEAFF. The CDR3 DNA sequence: TGTGCCAAATTCCGGGGGCCCGGGACCACTGAAGCTTTCTTT.

V usage is TRBV15 and J usage is TRBJ2-7, with 7 positions matching TRBD2. The CDR3 runs to 16 residues. Germline V lookup: CDR1 LNHNV, CDR2 YYDKDF (reference sequence). J was trimmed by 0 bases and V by 1 base; bases with no gene match: 6. Here the CDR3 DNA reads TGTGCCACCAGCAGAGCGGGGCGGGGGAACTCCTACGAGCAGTACTTC. This encodes CATSRAGRGNSYEQYF.

In DNA, the CDR3 is TGTGCCGGAGCAGACCTAAACACTGAAGCTTTCTTT. It specifies CAGADLNTEAFF. The V gene is TRBV2, the J gene TRBJ1-1, with D unclear. The V gene lost 11 bases and the J gene lost 2 bases, with 12 bases spanning the gap. CDR1 SNHLY and CDR2 FYNNEI come from the germline V gene. This CDR3 is 12 amino acids long.

DNA for the CDR3: TGTGCTAGTGGTTTGGTACCGGACGGGACAGGCTATGACACAGATACGCAGTATTTT. Protein sequence: CASGLVPDGTGYDTDTQYF. V and J are TRBV12-5 and TRBJ2-3; 8 nucleotides align to TRBD1. Looked up from germline, CDR1 is LGHNT and CDR2 is FRNRAP. This CDR3 is built from 19 residues. Germline trimming cut 0 bases from V and 2 bases from J; bases unmatched to any gene: 13.

The J gene is TRBJ2-1, the V gene TRBV4-3; 8 nucleotides align to TRBD1. The V gene end was trimmed by 0 bases and the J gene end by 3 bases; junction bases not matched to a gene: 13. Germline CDR1 is LGHNA and CDR2 is YSLEER. The CDR3 has 19 amino acids. This CDR3 reads CASSQDKGGGTGVYNEQFF. The CDR3 nucleotides are TGCGCCAGCAGCCAAGATAAGGGGGGCGGGACAGGAGTCTACAATGAGCAGTTCTTC.

The chain carries TRBV4-1 and TRBJ2-3, with TRBD2 identical over 8 bases. V lost 2 bases to trimming and J lost 5 bases; unmatched junction nucleotides: 6. Germline CDR1 and CDR2: MGHRA and YSYEKL. CDR3 length equals 15 residues. The CDR3 DNA follows: TGCGCCAGCAGCCAACGTAGCGGGATGGGAGATACGCAGTATTTT. Amino acids: CASSQRSGMGDTQYF.

The chain joins TRBV7-9 to TRBJ2-3; D might be TRBD2 (5 bases). Germline CDR1 and CDR2: SEHNR and FQNEAQ (reference sequence). Deletions cut 3 bases from V and 2 bases from J, with 9 bases between. The CDR3 runs to 14 residues. DNA of the CDR3: TGTGCCAGCAGCTTCGGACTCTCCACAGATACGCAGTATTTT. Translated: CASSFGLSTDTQYF.

The chain carries TRBV19 and TRBJ2-7; D perhaps matches TRBD1 (6 bases). Germline CDR1 and CDR2: LNHDA and SQIVND (reference sequence). Trimming removed 4 bases from V and 1 base from J, with 8 bases in between. The CDR3 is 13 residues long. Here the CDR3 reads CASSNRVSYEQYF. CDR3 sequence (DNA): TGTGCCAGTAGTAACAGGGTTTCCTACGAGCAGTACTTC.

A single count supports this clone. J is TRBJ1-1 and V is TRBV19, with D maybe TRBD1 (6 bases). CDR1 is LNHDA, CDR2 SQIVND, per germline (reference sequence). Trimming stripped 7 bases from V and 6 bases from J, with 12 bases between. The CDR3 has 12 amino acids. The CDR3 bases are TGTGCCAGTATTACAGGGCGGGCTGAAGCTTTCTTT. This encodes CASITGRAEAFF.

The gene calls are TRBV11-2 and TRBJ2-7; D unclear. V gave up 4 bases and J gave up 0 bases, with 7 bases separating them. CDR3 size: 13 residues. Germline assignment: CDR1 SGHAT and CDR2 FQNNGV. The DNA for the CDR3 is TGTGCCAGCAGCTCCGACATCTCCTACGAGCAGTACTTC. Encoded protein: CASSSDISYEQYF. The full variable domain, its missing parts supplied by reference TRBV11-2 and TRBJ2-7, is EAGVAQSPRYKIIEKRQSVAFWCNPISGHATLYWYQQILGQGPKLLIQFQNNGVVDDSQLPKDRFSAERLKGVDSTLKIQPAKLEDSAVYLCASSSDISYEQYFGPGTRLTVT.